The 19 T cell receptor beta chains given below trace back to one sample, sequenced in a study of blood T cell repertoires in COVID-19. Sequenced by immunoSEQ multiplex PCR; TCRdb stores in-frame clones only, minus some. The sample includes roughly 53,000 clones, more than 80% of them seen just once. Sequenced: peripheral blood. The receptor source for this set is an elderly man with acute or convalescent COVID-19.

V and J are TRBV5-1 and TRBJ2-3, with 13 positions matching TRBD2. The V and J ends lost 5 bases and 2 bases, in that order; junction bases with no gene match: 8. Germline CDR1 is SGHRS and CDR2 is YFSETQ. This CDR3 is 17 amino acids long. CDR3 nucleotide sequence: TGCGCCAGCAGGGAGCCAACTAGCGGGGGGGACACAGATACGCAGTATTTT. Its protein product is CASREPTSGGDTDTQYF.

The chain couples TRBV5-1 to TRBJ2-2; possibly TRBD1 for D (6 bases). This CDR3 has 15 residues. Germline assignment: CDR1 SGHRS and CDR2 YFSETQ. With 4 bases removed from V and 0 bases from J, the gap between germline ends came to 10 bases. For the CDR3, the DNA is TGCGCCAGCAGCGGACAGAAAGCGAACACCGGGGAGCTGTTTTTT. It is translated as CASSGQKANTGELFF.

The CDR3 DNA is TGTGCCAGCAGCCAAGCGTTGGGGGGGCCGGACAATGAGCAGTTCTTC. As protein: CASSQALGGPDNEQFF. The genes are TRBV7-9 and TRBJ2-1, with TRBD2 as a possible D gene (7 bases). V was cut by 5 bases and J by 5 bases, with 19 bases left in between. The germline gives CDR1 SEHNR, CDR2 FQNEAQ (reference sequence). The CDR3 length is 16 residues.

The genes are TRBV10-2 and TRBJ2-2, with TRBD2 matching 10 bases. V trimming: 11 bases; J trimming: 0 bases; junction bases outside the gene matches: 6. Germline CDR1 reads WSHSY; CDR2 reads SAAADI. The length of the CDR3 is 15 residues. CDR3 sequence: CAGTSGESNTGELFF. The CDR3 DNA sequence: TGCGCCGGCACTAGCGGGGAGTCGAACACCGGGGAGCTGTTTTTT.

The chain has TRBV18 and TRBJ1-5; 8 positions agree with TRBD1. The CDR3 has 15 amino acids. J was trimmed by 4 bases and V by 3 bases; bases with no gene match: 5. Germline-derived CDR1 and CDR2 are KGHSH and LQKENI. The CDR3 coding sequence is TGTGCCAGCTCACCGCCAGGGGGCATAAATCAGCCCCAGCATTTT. Residues: CASSPPGGINQPQHF. The whole variable domain, remainder taken from reference TRBV18 and TRBJ1-5, is NAGVMQNPRHLVRRRGQEARLRCSPMKGHSHVYWYRQLPEEGLKFMVYLQKENIIDESGMPKERFSAEFPKEGPSILRIQQVVRGDSAAYFCASSPPGGINQPQHFGDGTRLSIL.

This clone was observed a handful of times. The chain employs TRBV4-3 and TRBJ2-1, with no clear D. Germline V gene sequence: CDR1 LGHNA, CDR2 YSLEER. Between the trimmed V and J ends, which lost 7 bases and 0 bases, there was a span of 16 bases. The CDR3 has 16 residues. CDR3 nucleotide sequence: TGCGCCAGCAAGCGCACGGCTGGATCCTCCTACAATGAGCAGTTCTTC. As protein: CASKRTAGSSYNEQFF.

V gene TRBV2 combines with J gene TRBJ2-6; TRBD1 matches 10 bases. V lost 7 bases to trimming and J lost 0 bases; unmatched junction nucleotides: 12. Germline assignment: CDR1 SNHLY and CDR2 FYNNEI. This CDR3 contains 19 residues. DNA of the CDR3: TGTGCCAGCAATAGACAGGGGGCGCGGAGGCTCTCTGGGGCCAACGTCCTGACTTTC. This codes for CASNRQGARRLSGANVLTF.

The CDR3 region is CASSLSVYEQYF. Here the CDR3 DNA reads TGTGCCAGCAGCTTATCGGTTTACGAGCAGTACTTC. This chain uses TRBV13 with TRBJ2-7; D not resolved. The CDR3 length is 12 residues. Germline V gene data show CDR1 as PRHDT and CDR2 as FYEKMQ (reference sequence). V shed 2 bases and J shed 4 bases, with 6 bases lying between them.

The genes are TRBV5-1 and TRBJ2-7; TRBD1 agrees at 8 bases. The length of the CDR3 is 14 residues. The germline V gene has CDR1 SGHRS and CDR2 YFSETQ. The J segment lost 7 bases and the V segment lost 2 bases, leaving 8 bases of the junction unmatched. In DNA, the CDR3 is TGCGCCAGCAGCTTAGTACCAGGGGGCCGGGAGCAGTACTTC. Translating gives CASSLVPGGREQYF.

The genes are TRBV5-1 and TRBJ1-6, with TRBD1 matching over 7 bases. CDR3 length equals 14 residues. Germline CDR1 and CDR2: SGHRS and YFSETQ. The junction had 4 bases not matched to a gene; V was cut back by 0 bases and J by 10 bases. The CDR3: CASSLETGKSPLHF. In nucleotides, the CDR3 is TGCGCCAGCAGCTTGGAGACAGGGAAATCACCCCTCCACTTT.

The rearrangement uses TRBV29-1 and TRBJ1-2; 7 bases agree with TRBD1. The CDR3 contains 13 residues. In germline, CDR1 is SQVTM, CDR2 ANQGSEA. V shed 4 bases, J shed 2 bases, and the junction held 4 bases outside the gene matches. DNA for the CDR3: TGCAGCGTTGGGACGGGACAGAACTATGGCTACACCTTC. Its translation: CSVGTGQNYGYTF.

The sample holds one count of this clone. This sequence joins TRBV21-1 and TRBJ2-3; TRBD2 is the table's D call and was not checked against the DNA. TRBV21-1 is a pseudogene. This CDR3 contains 15 residues. The CDR3 coding sequence is TGTGCCAGCAGCACAGCGGGGGGGCCCGAAGATACGCAGTATTTT. Its translation is CASSTAGGPEDTQYF.

V usage is TRBV14 and J usage is TRBJ1-4, with 10 bases matching TRBD1. The CDR3 is made up of 17 amino acids. After removal of 4 bases from V and 0 bases from J, the junction contained 5 bases not matched to a gene. The germline gives CDR1 SGHDN, CDR2 FVKESK. The CDR3 region has the DNA TGTGCCAGCAGCCGGGTGGACAGGGGGACAACTAATGAAAAACTGTTTTTT. Its protein product is CASSRVDRGTTNEKLFF.

The chain couples TRBV5-1 to TRBJ2-1; tentative D call: TRBD1 (5 bases). V lost 3 bases to trimming and J lost 7 bases, with 17 bases between them. Germline V gives CDR1 SGHRS, CDR2 YFSETQ. The CDR3 totals 15 residues. In DNA form, the CDR3 reads TGCGCCAGCAGCTCCCAAGCAGGGTCGGTGAATGAGCAGTTCTTC. Its protein is CASSSQAGSVNEQFF.

This clone has more than one count but fewer than ten. The V call is TRBV6-1, the J call TRBJ1-5, with D maybe TRBD1 (5 bases). The germline gives CDR1 MNHNS, CDR2 SASEGT. The CDR3 covers 13 residues. The V gene lost 2 bases and the J gene lost 6 bases, with 8 bases spanning the gap. The CDR3 loop is CASSERRGQPQHF. CDR3 DNA sequence: TGTGCCAGCAGTGAAAGAAGGGGTCAGCCCCAGCATTTT.

The V gene is TRBV7-3, the J gene TRBJ2-7, with TRBD2 matching 11 bases. The J segment lost 5 bases and the V segment lost 0 bases, leaving 3 bases of the junction unmatched. This CDR3 has 15 amino acids. From germline, CDR1 is SGHTA and CDR2 FQGTGA. The CDR3 coding sequence is TGTGCCAGCAGCTTAACCGGACTAGCGGGCCACGAGCAGTACTTC. Protein sequence: CASSLTGLAGHEQYF.

The genes are TRBV6-4 and TRBJ1-1; D is possibly TRBD1 (6 bases). The germline CDR1 and CDR2 sequences are MRHNA and SNTAGT. V lost 4 bases to trimming and J lost 5 bases, with 14 bases between them. The CDR3 sequence is 14 residues long. In nucleotides, the CDR3 is TGTGCCAGCAGTGTTAACAGGGCGAGTACTGAAGCTTTCTTT. Protein: CASSVNRASTEAFF.

The genes are TRBV6-8 and TRBJ2-2; 8 nucleotides agree with TRBD1. The CDR3 covers 18 residues. Germline values: CDR1 MNHGY, CDR2 SAAAGT. After removal of 2 bases from V and 0 bases from J, the junction contained 8 bases not matched to a gene. The CDR3 spells CASSYRAPGGSNTGELFF. As DNA, the CDR3 is TGTGCCAGCAGTTACAGGGCCCCAGGGGGCTCGAACACCGGGGAGCTGTTTTTT.

There are a few counts of this clone. The J gene is TRBJ1-2, the V gene TRBV6-1; 7 nucleotides line up with TRBD1. The CDR3 is made up of 16 amino acids. Germline V lookup: CDR1 MNHNS, CDR2 SASEGT. With 4 bases clipped from V and 4 bases from J, the junction kept 12 bases outside the gene matches. DNA of the CDR3: TGTGCCAGCAGTGGCAGCGGACAGGCGCCTCTCTATGGCTACACCTTC. Encoded protein: CASSGSGQAPLYGYTF.